Listed below are T cell receptor beta chains from one sample, sequenced in a study of blood T cell repertoires in COVID-19. Here immunoSEQ multiplex PCR was the method, and the copy in TCRdb shows in-frame clones only, minus some. The table lists 350,000 to 400,000 clones, 90% of them singletons. Sequenced: peripheral blood. The receptor set was obtained from a man aged 18-30 years with active or convalescent COVID-19. Each CDR3 is given without its conserved first and last residue.

V	J	CDR3
TRBV11-2	TRBJ2-1	ASRPGASIYNEQF
TRBV7-9	TRBJ1-1	ASTLGGAGSATEAF
TRBV18	TRBJ1-5	ASSPGRNQPQH
TRBV6-2/TRBV6-3	TRBJ2-1	ASSYSPTSGSNLDEQF
TRBV6-2/TRBV6-3	TRBJ1-1	ASSYRGLGTEAF
TRBV28	TRBJ2-5	ASRSSGSKETQY
TRBV19	TRBJ1-5	ASSRTGGHYQPQH
TRBV4-3	TRBJ1-2	ASSLIRGGQKAYGYT
TRBV4-2	TRBJ1-6	ASSQERSSYNSPLH
TRBV6-6	TRBJ2-3	ASSYSGGQGADTQY
TRBV14	TRBJ1-3	ASSYGLNSGNTIY
TRBV12-5	TRBJ2-5	ASGTHGGRQGGIRQETQY
TRBV11-2	TRBJ1-1	ASSHRGGGNTEAF
TRBV2	TRBJ1-5	ASRPTGGEGQPQH
TRBV3-1/TRBV3-2	TRBJ2-1	ASSYGLANEQF
TRBV5-1	TRBJ2-7	ASSPGQGFNEQY
TRBV2	TRBJ1-4	ASSEASWGEEGEKLF
TRBV7-9	TRBJ2-3	ASSHLTVAGGSDTQY
TRBV3-1/TRBV3-2	TRBJ1-6	ASSQNRNSPLH
TRBV18	TRBJ2-7	ASSPGDNSYEQY
TRBV2	TRBJ2-1	ASSVGVGEQF
TRBV25-1	TRBJ1-1	ASSEYIRGGPNTEAF
TRBV12-3/TRBV12-4	TRBJ1-2	ASSFEGALGYT
TRBV28	TRBJ1-4	ASSLGQGGEKLF
TRBV7-2	TRBJ1-2	ASSVTVGMPSGYT
TRBV27	TRBJ1-6	ASSLDRRIHNSPLH
TRBV5-4	TRBJ1-2	ASREMTGTDNYGYT
TRBV6-5	TRBJ1-3	ASSYSLDSAGNTIY
TRBV6-1	TRBJ2-7	ASSETRLIAGSSYEQY
TRBV12-3/TRBV12-4	TRBJ1-1	ASSLLGATEAF
TRBV9	TRBJ2-1	ASSVGGGGPYNEQF
TRBV12-3/TRBV12-4	TRBJ1-1	ASTRGAHTEAF
TRBV6-5	TRBJ1-2	ASSWTGAYGYT
TRBV2	TRBJ1-5	ASSEGQGNQPQH
TRBV9	TRBJ1-1	ASSARQGTEAF
TRBV19	TRBJ2-2	ASYVGGANTGELF
TRBV7-2	TRBJ2-1	ASSPGLAGFLTEQF
TRBV6-2/TRBV6-3	TRBJ2-1	ASSRKGTGNWGEQF
TRBV9	TRBJ2-1	ASSPRQGARNEQF